Sequencing of this T cell receptor (beta chain) was carried out in a study of T cells in Graves' hyperthyroidism and ophthalmopathy. Broader study findings: Blood also carried most thyroid clonotypes expanded above 0.001.

The CDR3 extends over 15 amino acids. The V and J ends lost 4 bases and 5 bases, in that order; junction bases with no gene match: 8. Germline lookup yields CDR1 SGDLS and CDR2 YYNGEE. The TCR beta CDR3 regions underwent amplification using RNA transcripts as the source. The primer set for the first-round RT-PCR of the TCR CDR3 was HTBI. TCRdb re-called the multiplex PCR reads through MiXCR, storing one row per CDR3 protein. The sample lists about 420,000 distinct CDR3 sequences; about an eighth were seen once. This clonotype was recorded a few times. The antigen remains undetermined. The chain has TRBV9 and TRBJ2-5; TRBD1 agrees at 10 bases. The receptor comes from a woman aged 18-35 years with Graves' hyperthyroidism. Sequencing was done on a sample of blood. The CDR3 sequence: CASSPRDRGAETQYF. CDR3 sequence (DNA): TGTGCCAGCAGCCCGCGGGACAGGGGAGCGGAGACCCAGTACTTC.